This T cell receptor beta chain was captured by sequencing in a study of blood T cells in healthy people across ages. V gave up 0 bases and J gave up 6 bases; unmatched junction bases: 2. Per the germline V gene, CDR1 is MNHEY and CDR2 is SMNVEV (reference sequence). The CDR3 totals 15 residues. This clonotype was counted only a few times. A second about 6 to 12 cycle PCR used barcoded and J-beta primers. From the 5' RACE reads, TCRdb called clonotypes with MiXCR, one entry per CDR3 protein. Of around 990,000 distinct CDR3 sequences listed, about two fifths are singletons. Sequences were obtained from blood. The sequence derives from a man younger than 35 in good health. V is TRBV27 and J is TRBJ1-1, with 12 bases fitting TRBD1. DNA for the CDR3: TGTGCCAGCAGTTTATCGGGACAGGGGGCCGCTGAAGCTTTCTTT. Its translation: CASSLSGQGAAEAFF.